Here is one TCR beta chain with its context. Its antigen is as yet unknown. The CDR3 runs 14 residues. Trimming removed 6 bases at V and 7 bases at J, with 16 bases between. CDR1 is KGHSH and CDR2 is LQKENI in the germline V gene. These data come from a study of cytomegalovirus exposure and HLA in healthy donors. Notes on the study in general: In vitro checks showed that three CMV-associated chains really do target CMV antigens.

The PCR made use of 60 Vbeta and 13 Jbeta primers. Only in-frame clones appear in the TCRdb table, and some are missing; sequencing was by immunoSEQ multiplex PCR. The repertoire holds about 110,000 clones, with around 86% as singletons. The chain combines TRBV18 with TRBJ2-1; tentatively, D is TRBD1 (5 bases). This clonotype was obtained from a man in his forties or fifties in good health and CMV-seronegative. The sequenced material came from PBMCs. The CDR3 reads CASSLDSLLNEQFF. CDR3 bases: TGTGCCAGCTCCCTCGACAGCTTACTAAATGAGCAGTTCTTC.